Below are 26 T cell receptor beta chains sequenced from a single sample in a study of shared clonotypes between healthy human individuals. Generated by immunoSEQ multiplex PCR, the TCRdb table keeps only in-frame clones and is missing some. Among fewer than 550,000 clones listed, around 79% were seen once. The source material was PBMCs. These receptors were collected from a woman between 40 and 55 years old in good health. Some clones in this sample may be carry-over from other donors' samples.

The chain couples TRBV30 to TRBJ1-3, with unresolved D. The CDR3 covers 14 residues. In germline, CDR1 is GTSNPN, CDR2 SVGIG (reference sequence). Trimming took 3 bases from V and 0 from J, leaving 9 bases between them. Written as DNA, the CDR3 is TGTGCCTGGAGAGAACCGGTCTCTGGAAACACCATATATTTT. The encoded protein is CAWREPVSGNTIYF.

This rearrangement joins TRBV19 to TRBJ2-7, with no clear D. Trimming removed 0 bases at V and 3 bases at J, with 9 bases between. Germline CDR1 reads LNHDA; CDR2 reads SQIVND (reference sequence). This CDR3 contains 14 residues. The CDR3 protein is CASSIDLSHYEQYF. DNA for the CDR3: TGTGCCAGTAGTATAGATCTATCCCACTACGAGCAGTACTTC.

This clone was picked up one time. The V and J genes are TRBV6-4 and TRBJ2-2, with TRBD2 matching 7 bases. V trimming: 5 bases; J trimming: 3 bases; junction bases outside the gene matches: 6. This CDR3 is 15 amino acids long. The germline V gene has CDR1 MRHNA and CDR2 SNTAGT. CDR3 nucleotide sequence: TGTGCCAGCAGTTATAGGCGGGAGCACACCGGGGAGCTGTTTTTT. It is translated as CASSYRREHTGELFF.

This chain's CDR3 is CASSSQGGANEQFF. CDR3 nucleotides: TGTGCCAGCAGCTCCCAGGGCGGGGCCAATGAGCAGTTCTTC. The chain is built from TRBV7-2 and TRBJ2-1; TRBD2 might be the D (6 bases). The CDR3 loop spans 14 amino acids. Germline lookup yields CDR1 SGHTA and CDR2 FQGNSA. The ends were cut back, 4 bases at V and 6 bases at J, with 13 bases in the middle.

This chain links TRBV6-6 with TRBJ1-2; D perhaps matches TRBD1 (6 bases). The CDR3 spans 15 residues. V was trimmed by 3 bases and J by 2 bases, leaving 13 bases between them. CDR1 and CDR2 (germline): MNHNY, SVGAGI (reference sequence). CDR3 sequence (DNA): TGTGCCAGCAGTTATCGCGGGGGCAGGAACTATGGCTACACCTTC. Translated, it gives CASSYRGGRNYGYTF.

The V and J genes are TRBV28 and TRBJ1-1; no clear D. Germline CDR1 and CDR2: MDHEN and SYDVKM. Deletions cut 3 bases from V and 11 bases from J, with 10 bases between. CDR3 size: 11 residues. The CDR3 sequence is CASSFGNGAFF. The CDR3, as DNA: TGTGCCAGCAGTTTTGGAAATGGGGCTTTCTTT.

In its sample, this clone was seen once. The CDR3 spells CAWGLAGVVAQYF. The CDR3 DNA is TGTGCCTGGGGACTAGCGGGAGTTGTGGCCCAGTACTTC. The rearrangement uses TRBV30 and TRBJ2-5, with 13 bases lining up with TRBD2. V was pared by 5 bases and J by 9 bases, with 6 bases of the junction left unmatched. The germline gives CDR1 GTSNPN, CDR2 SVGIG (reference sequence). The CDR3 sequence is 13 residues long.

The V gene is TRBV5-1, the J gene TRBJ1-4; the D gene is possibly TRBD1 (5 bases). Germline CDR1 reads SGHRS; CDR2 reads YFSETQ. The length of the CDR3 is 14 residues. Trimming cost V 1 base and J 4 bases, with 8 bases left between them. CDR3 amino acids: CASSLTGYNEKLFF. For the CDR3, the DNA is TGCGCCAGCAGCTTGACAGGCTATAATGAAAAACTGTTTTTT.

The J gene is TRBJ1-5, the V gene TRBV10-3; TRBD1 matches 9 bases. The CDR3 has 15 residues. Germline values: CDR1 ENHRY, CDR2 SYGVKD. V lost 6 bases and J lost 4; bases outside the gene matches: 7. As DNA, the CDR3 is TGTGCCATCAGCGGGGGACAGGGTGGGAATCAGCCCCAGCATTTT. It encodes CAISGGQGGNQPQHF.

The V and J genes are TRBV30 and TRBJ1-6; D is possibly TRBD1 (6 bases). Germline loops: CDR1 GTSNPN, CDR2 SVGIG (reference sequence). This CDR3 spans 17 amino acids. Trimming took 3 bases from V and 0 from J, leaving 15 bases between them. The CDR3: CAWRDDRQSSYNSPLHF. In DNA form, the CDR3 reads TGTGCCTGGAGGGATGACAGGCAGAGCTCCTATAATTCACCCCTCCACTTT.

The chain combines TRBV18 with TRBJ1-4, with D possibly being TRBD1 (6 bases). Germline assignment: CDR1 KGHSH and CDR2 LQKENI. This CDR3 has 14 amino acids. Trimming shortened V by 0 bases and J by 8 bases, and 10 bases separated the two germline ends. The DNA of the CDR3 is TGTGCCAGCTCACCACCCTCAGGGGACGAAAAACTGTTTTTT. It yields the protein CASSPPSGDEKLFF.

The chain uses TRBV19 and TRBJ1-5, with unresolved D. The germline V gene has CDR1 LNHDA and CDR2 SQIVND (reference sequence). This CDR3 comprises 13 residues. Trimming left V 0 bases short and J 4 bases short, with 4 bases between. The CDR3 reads CASSIDGNQPQHF. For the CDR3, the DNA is TGTGCCAGTAGTATAGATGGGAATCAGCCCCAGCATTTT.

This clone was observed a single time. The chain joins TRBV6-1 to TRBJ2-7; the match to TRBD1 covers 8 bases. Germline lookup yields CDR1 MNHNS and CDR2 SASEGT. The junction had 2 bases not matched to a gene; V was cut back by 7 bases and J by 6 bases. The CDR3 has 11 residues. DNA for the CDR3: TGTGCCAGCACCACAGGGGGCGAGCAGTACTTC. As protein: CASTTGGEQYF.

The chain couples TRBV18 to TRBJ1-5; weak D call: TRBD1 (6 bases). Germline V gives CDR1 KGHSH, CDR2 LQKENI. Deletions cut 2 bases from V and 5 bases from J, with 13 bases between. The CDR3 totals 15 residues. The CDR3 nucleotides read TGTGCCAGCTCACCAATCCCAGGGGTGGATCAGCCCCAGCATTTT. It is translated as CASSPIPGVDQPQHF.

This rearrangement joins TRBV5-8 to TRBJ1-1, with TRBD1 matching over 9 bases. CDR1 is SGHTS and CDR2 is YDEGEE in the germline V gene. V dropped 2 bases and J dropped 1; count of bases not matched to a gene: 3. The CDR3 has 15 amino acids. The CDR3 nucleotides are TGTGCCAGCAGCTTAGCGGACAGGGGGAACACTGAAGCTTTCTTT. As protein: CASSLADRGNTEAFF.

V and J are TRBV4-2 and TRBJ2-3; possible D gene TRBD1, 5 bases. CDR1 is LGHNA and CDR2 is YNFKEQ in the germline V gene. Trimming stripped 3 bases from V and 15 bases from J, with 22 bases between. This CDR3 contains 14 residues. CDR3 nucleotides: TGTGCCAGCAGCCAGGAAGACAGCACCCGCCGCGTCTATTTT. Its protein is CASSQEDSTRRVYF.

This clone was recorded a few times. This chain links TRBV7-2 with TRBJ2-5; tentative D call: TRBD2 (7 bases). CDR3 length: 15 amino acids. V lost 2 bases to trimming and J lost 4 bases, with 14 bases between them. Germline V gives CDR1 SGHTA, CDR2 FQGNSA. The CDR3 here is CASSLPRRGPETQYF. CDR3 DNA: TGTGCCAGCAGCTTACCTCGGCGGGGGCCAGAGACCCAGTACTTC.

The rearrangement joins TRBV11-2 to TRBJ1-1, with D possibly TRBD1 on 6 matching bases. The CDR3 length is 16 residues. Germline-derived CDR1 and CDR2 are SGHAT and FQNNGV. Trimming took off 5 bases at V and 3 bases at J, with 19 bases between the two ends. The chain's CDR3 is CASSKDRDTGYTEAFF. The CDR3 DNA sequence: TGTGCCAGCAGCAAAGACCGGGACACCGGCTACACTGAAGCTTTCTTT.

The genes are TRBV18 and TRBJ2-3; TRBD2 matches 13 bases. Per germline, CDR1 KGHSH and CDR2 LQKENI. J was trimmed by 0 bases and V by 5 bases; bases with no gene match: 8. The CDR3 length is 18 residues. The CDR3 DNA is TGTGCCAGCTCAAGCAGACTAGCGGGAGGTACTAGCACAGATACGCAGTATTTT. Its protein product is CASSSRLAGGTSTDTQYF.

The CDR3 reads CASSMAGDGGQPQHF. In DNA, the CDR3 is TGTGCCAGTAGTATGGCAGGGGACGGAGGTCAGCCCCAGCATTTT. This chain uses TRBV19 with TRBJ1-5; possibly TRBD1 for D (6 bases). There are 15 residues in the CDR3. Germline loops: CDR1 LNHDA, CDR2 SQIVND (reference sequence). V gave up 3 bases and J gave up 6 bases, with 15 bases separating them.

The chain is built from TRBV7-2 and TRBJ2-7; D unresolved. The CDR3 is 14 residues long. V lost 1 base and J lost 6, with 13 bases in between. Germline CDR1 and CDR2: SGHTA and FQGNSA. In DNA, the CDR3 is TGTGCCAGCAGCTTAGTGGGGATGCCGGCCGAGCAGTACTTC. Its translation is CASSLVGMPAEQYF.

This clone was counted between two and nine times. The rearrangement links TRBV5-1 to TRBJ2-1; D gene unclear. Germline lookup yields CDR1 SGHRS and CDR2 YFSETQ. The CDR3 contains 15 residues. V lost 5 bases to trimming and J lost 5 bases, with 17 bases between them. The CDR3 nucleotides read TGCGCCAGCAGTCGCCAGCTTCCCCCTAACAATGAGCAGTTCTTC. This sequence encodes CASSRQLPPNNEQFF.

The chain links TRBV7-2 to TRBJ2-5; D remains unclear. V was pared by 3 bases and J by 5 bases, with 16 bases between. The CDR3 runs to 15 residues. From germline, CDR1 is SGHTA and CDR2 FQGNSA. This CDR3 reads CASSFPPGGSETQYF. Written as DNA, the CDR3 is TGTGCCAGCAGCTTCCCGCCTGGCGGTAGCGAGACCCAGTACTTC.

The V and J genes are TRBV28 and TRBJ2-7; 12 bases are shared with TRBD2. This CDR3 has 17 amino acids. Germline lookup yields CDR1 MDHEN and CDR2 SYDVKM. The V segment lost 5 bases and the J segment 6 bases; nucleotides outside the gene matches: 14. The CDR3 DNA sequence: TGTGCCAGCAGTCCCCCACGGACGACTAGCGGGAGAAGCGAGCAGTACTTC. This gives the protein CASSPPRTTSGRSEQYF.

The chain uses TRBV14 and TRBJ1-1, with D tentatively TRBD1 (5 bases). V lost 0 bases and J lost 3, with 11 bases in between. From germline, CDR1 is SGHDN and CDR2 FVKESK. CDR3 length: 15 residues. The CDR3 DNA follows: TGTGCCAGCAGCCAAGATAAGGGGAAGTACACTGAAGCTTTCTTT. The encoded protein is CASSQDKGKYTEAFF. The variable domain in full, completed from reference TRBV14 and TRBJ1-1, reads EAGVTQFPSHSVIEKGQTVTLRCDPISGHDNLYWYRRVMGKEIKFLLHFVKESKQDESGMPNNRFLAERTGGTYSTLKVQPAELEDSGVYFCASSQDKGKYTEAFFGQGTRLTVV.

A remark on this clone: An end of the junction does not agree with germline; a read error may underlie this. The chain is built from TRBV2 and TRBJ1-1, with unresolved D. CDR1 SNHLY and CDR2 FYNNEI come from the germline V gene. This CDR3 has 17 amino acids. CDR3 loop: CASSETRGGLGNNEAFF. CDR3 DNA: TGTGCCAGCAGTGAAACCCGAGGTGGGTTGGGTAACAATGAAGCTTTCTTT.